This TCR beta chain was captured by sequencing in a study of blood T cell repertoires in COVID-19 (TCRdb year 2020). About the investigation overall: Samples covering the acute and convalescent phases of COVID-19 were provided by collaborators in the United States, Italy and Spain. The repertoires were released in a freely available public database intended as a resource for research on the immune response to SARS-CoV-2. Samples came from the ongoing ImmuneRACE study (first 160 participants) plus 1,254 subjects from 6 global collaborators. Deeply sampled blood TCRbeta repertoires from subjects exposed to, actively infected with, or recovered from COVID-19 were included in the dataset. A de-identified subject ID, COVID-19 status, age in years and sex were almost always included in the sample metadata. Where available, HLA class I and class II types were obtained from metadata supplied by the sample provider rather than from assay-based typing. The prospective study material was composed of cDNA or gDNA derived from T cells, B-cell-depleted T cells, or PBMCs.

Each collaborating institution followed its own protocols to collect whole blood in K2EDTA tubes. For TCRbeta analysis, collaborators shipped samples as frozen whole blood, isolated PBMCs, or DNA extracted from either of those sample types. V loses 5 bases at its end and J loses 0 bases; junction bases beyond the gene matches: 12. As encoded in the germline V gene, CDR1 is SGHTA while CDR2 is FQGNSA. The CDR3 measures 18 amino acids from cysteine to phenylalanine. The entry retains the CDR3 DNA only, 54 bases that are in frame from base 1. Overall study results and their limits: The quantity of clinical and demographic metadata differed by source and by participant and was supplied without curation.

Concerning this clone: The target of this receptor is not known. No base-level quality is on record; no much larger clone is a single base apart.

TCRbeta CDR3 regions were amplified from genomic DNA by means of the immunoSEQ Assay, a bias-controlled multiplex PCR. The source study handled its data this way. The number of nucleated cells in each sample was estimated by amplification of reference gene primers within the assay. To quantify the absolute abundance of each unique TCRbeta CDR3 rearrangement, sequence reads were collapsed and filtered. For each sample, productive Simpson clonality was calculated by taking the square root of Simpson's diversity index across productive rearrangements. TCRdb stores this immuneACCESS table with in-frame sequences only. Part of the clones is absent; in the studies checked, under half of the shortfall reflects unresolved V genes, and no reason is known for the rest. V and J calls and clone size come straight from that table; D and trimming were deduced from the DNA. The sample has about 220,000 clones on record, roughly 80% of them singletons. The ten largest clonotypes hold just under 20% of the sample.

The rearrangement joined TRBV7-2 to TRBJ2-3; TRBD1 matches 9 bases in the middle. The TCR sequence derives from a man under 40 with active or convalescent COVID-19. Sequencing used peripheral blood. The CDR3 sequence is CASSIGQGWGVSTDTQYF. The DNA reads as follows: TGTGCCAGCAGCATCGGACAGGGGTGGGGAGTTAGCACAGATACGCAGTATTTT. Reference TRBV7-2 and TRBJ2-3 proteins supply the regions before and after the CDR3; the full variable domain is: GAGVSQSPSNKVTEKGKDVELRCDPISGHTALYWYRQSLGQGLEFLIYFQGNSAPDKSGLPSDRFSAERTGGSVSTLTIQRTQQEDSAVYLCASSIGQGWGVSTDTQYFGPGTRLTVL.